The present TCR beta chain was sequenced within a study of early T cells in non-severe SARS-CoV-2 infection. This clonotype showed up just a few times. Unique molecular identifiers were added to individual cDNA molecules. TCRdb reanalysed the 5' RACE reads using MiXCR and keeps one entry per CDR3 protein. The sample has roughly 90,000 distinct CDR3 sequences; 13% to 15% are singletons. Trimming shortened V by 0 bases and J by 10 bases, and 13 bases separated the two germline ends. The CDR3 is made up of 15 amino acids. Germline V gene lookup returns CDR1 SGHTA and CDR2 FQGNSA. The clonotype was recovered from an adult who was a healthcare worker with PCR-confirmed SARS-CoV-2 infection or an uninfected control (not recorded which). The V and J genes are TRBV7-2 and TRBJ1-6; the D gene is possibly TRBD1 (5 bases). The sample was whole blood. CDR3 sequence: CASSLAGEVGSPLHF. DNA for the CDR3: TGTGCCAGCAGCTTAGCGGGGGAGGTTGGGTCACCCCTCCACTTT.